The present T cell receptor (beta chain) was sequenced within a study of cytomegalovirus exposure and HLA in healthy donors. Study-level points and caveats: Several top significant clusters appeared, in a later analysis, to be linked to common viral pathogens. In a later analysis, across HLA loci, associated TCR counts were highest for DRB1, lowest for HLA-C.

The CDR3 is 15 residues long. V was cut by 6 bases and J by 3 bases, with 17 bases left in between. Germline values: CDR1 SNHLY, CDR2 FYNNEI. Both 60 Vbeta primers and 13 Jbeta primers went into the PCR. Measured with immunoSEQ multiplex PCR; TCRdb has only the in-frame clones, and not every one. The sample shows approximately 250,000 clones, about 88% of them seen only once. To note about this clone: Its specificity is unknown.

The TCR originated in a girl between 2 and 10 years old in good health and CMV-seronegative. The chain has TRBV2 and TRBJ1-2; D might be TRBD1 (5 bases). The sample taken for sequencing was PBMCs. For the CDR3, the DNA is TGTGCCAGCAGCGCCCCCCCCAGGGCGGACTATGGCTACACCTTC. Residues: CASSAPPRADYGYTF.